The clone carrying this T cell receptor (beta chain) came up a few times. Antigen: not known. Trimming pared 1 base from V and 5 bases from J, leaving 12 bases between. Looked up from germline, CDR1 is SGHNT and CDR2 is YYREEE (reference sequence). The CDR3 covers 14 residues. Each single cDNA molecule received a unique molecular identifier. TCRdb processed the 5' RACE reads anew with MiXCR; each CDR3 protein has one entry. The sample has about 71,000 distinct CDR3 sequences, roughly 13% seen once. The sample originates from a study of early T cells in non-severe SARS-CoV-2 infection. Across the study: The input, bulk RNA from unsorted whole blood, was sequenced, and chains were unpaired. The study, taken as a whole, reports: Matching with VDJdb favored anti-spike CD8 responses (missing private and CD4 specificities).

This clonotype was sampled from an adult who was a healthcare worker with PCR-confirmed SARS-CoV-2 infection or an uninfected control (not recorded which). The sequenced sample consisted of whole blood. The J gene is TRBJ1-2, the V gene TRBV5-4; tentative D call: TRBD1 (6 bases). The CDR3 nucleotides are TGTGCCAGCAGCTTGTACAGAACAGGGTATGGCTACACCTTC. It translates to CASSLYRTGYGYTF.